These 23 T cell receptor beta chains originate from one sample sequenced in a study of blood T cell repertoires in COVID-19. The table came from immunoSEQ multiplex PCR; TCRdb's copy has only in-frame clones and leaves some out. The sample shows about 270,000 clones, roughly 86% of them seen only once. The sequencing input was peripheral blood. These receptors originate from a man aged 35 to 55 who had recovered from COVID-19.

This chain links TRBV9 with TRBJ1-6; D is perhaps TRBD1 (6 bases). CDR3 length equals 15 residues. V lost 0 bases and J lost 5, with 9 bases in between. CDR1 is SGDLS, CDR2 YYNGEE, per germline. Here the CDR3 reads CASSVGTANNSPLHF. The CDR3 DNA is TGTGCCAGCAGCGTAGGGACAGCCAATAATTCACCCCTCCACTTT.

The chain recombines TRBV12-5 with TRBJ2-3; the D gene is possibly TRBD2 (7 bases). Germline V gene data show CDR1 as LGHNT and CDR2 as FRNRAP. The CDR3 runs to 16 residues. Trimming took off 5 bases at V and 6 bases at J, with 21 bases between the two ends. In DNA, the CDR3 is TGTGCTAGTGGTAACCCCCCGGCCAGGGGAGGGGATACGCAGTATTTT. Its translation is CASGNPPARGGDTQYF.

The genes are TRBV5-5 and TRBJ2-7; D is ambiguous. Germline V CDR1 and CDR2: SGHKS, YYEKEE (reference sequence). This CDR3 is built from 13 residues. Trimming pared 0 bases from V and 2 bases from J, leaving 6 bases between. This CDR3 is CASSLAATYEQYF. CDR3 DNA: TGTGCCAGCAGCTTGGCTGCGACCTACGAGCAGTACTTC.

The V gene is TRBV7-2, the J gene TRBJ2-4, with D possibly TRBD1 on 5 matching bases. The CDR3 is 16 amino acids. Germline CDR1 is SGHTA and CDR2 is FQGNSA. Trimming took 5 bases from V and 1 from J, leaving 15 bases between them. CDR3 DNA: TGTGCCAGCAGCCCTTGGGGCCCTCCTGCCAAAAACATTCAGTACTTC. Encoded protein: CASSPWGPPAKNIQYF.

The CDR3 loop is CASSWQARSTNEQFF. In nucleotides, the CDR3 is TGCGCCAGCAGCTGGCAGGCGAGAAGTACCAATGAGCAGTTCTTC. The chain uses TRBV5-1 and TRBJ2-1; D unclear. This CDR3 is 15 amino acids long. The V gene's germline CDR1 is SGHRS and CDR2 YFSETQ. V shed 3 bases and J shed 6 bases, with 16 bases lying between them.

This clone was seen only once. V is TRBV27 and J is TRBJ1-3, with D hard to call. CDR1 is MNHEY, CDR2 SMNVEV, per germline (reference sequence). The V and J ends lost 2 bases and 0 bases respectively, with 8 bases between them. The CDR3 is 15 residues long. The CDR3 DNA reads as TGTGCCAGCAGTTTAGGAGCGGTCTCTGGAAACACCATATATTTT. As protein: CASSLGAVSGNTIYF.

The chain uses TRBV5-1 and TRBJ2-7; 13 bases fit TRBD2. Germline CDR1 is SGHRS and CDR2 is YFSETQ. The CDR3 sequence is 15 residues long. With 4 bases clipped from V and 3 bases from J, the junction kept 4 bases outside the gene matches. The CDR3 reads CASSRWTSGSYEQYF. As DNA, the CDR3 is TGCGCCAGCAGCCGATGGACTAGCGGGAGCTACGAGCAGTACTTC.

The genes are TRBV10-2 and TRBJ2-7, with D uncertain. The germline V gene encodes CDR1 WSHSY and CDR2 SAAADI. CDR3 length equals 14 residues. Trimming removed 4 bases from V and 2 bases from J, with 12 bases in between. CDR3 DNA: TGCGCCAGCAGTGTAAGCAATCCCCCCTACGAGCAGTACTTC. Protein: CASSVSNPPYEQYF.

The V gene is TRBV10-3, the J gene TRBJ1-2; D call uncertain. V was cut by 0 bases and J by 8 bases, with 13 bases left in between. Germline values: CDR1 ENHRY, CDR2 SYGVKD. This CDR3 contains 14 residues. CDR3 region: CAISESRVLEGYTF. CDR3 coding DNA: TGTGCCATCAGTGAGTCGAGGGTTTTGGAGGGCTACACCTTC.

The V call is TRBV30, the J call TRBJ2-5; 8 bases fit TRBD2. Germline CDR1 is GTSNPN and CDR2 is SVGIG (reference sequence). V lost 2 bases, J lost 5 bases, and 10 bases stayed unmatched. CDR3 size: 15 residues. CDR3 sequence reads: CAWSSPGGRSETQYF. In DNA form, the CDR3 reads TGTGCCTGGAGTTCTCCGGGGGGGAGATCGGAGACCCAGTACTTC.

V usage is TRBV5-6 and J usage is TRBJ2-1, with TRBD1 matching over 8 bases. Germline V lookup: CDR1 SGHDT, CDR2 YYEEEE. CDR3 length: 15 amino acids. V trimming: 1 base; J trimming: 3 bases; junction bases outside the gene matches: 3. The CDR3 bases are TGTGCCAGCAGCTTGAGCGGACAGGGCTACAATGAGCAGTTCTTC. It translates to CASSLSGQGYNEQFF.

The chain recombines TRBV27 with TRBJ2-3, with 8 bases identical to TRBD1. Trimming cost V 5 bases and J 5 bases; bases outside gene matches: 12. Germline assignment: CDR1 MNHEY and CDR2 SMNVEV (reference sequence). This CDR3 spans 16 amino acids. DNA of the CDR3: TGTGCCAGCAGTCCAAAGACAGGGGTTAGGTTAGATACGCAGTATTTT. Its protein is CASSPKTGVRLDTQYF.

In nucleotides, the CDR3 is TGCGCCAGCAGCTTATACGGGGGAACTAATGAAAAACTGTTTTTT. Its protein product is CASSLYGGTNEKLFF. This chain joins TRBV5-1 and TRBJ1-4, with a weak D call TRBD1 (5 bases). Germline V gives CDR1 SGHRS, CDR2 YFSETQ. Between the trimmed V and J ends, which lost 2 bases and 1 base, there was a span of 9 bases. This CDR3 has 15 residues.

V is TRBV7-2 and J is TRBJ1-6; no reliable D call. Trimming shortened V by 3 bases and J by 7 bases, and 10 bases separated the two germline ends. The germline V gene encodes CDR1 SGHTA and CDR2 FQGNSA. The CDR3 consists of 14 residues. As DNA, the CDR3 is TGTGCCAGCAGCTTCCTCGACATGAATTCACCCCTCCACTTT. As protein: CASSFLDMNSPLHF.

The chain joins TRBV4-2 to TRBJ2-7, with 8 bases identical to TRBD2. J lost 1 base, V lost 0 bases, and 11 bases had no gene match. The CDR3 extends over 18 amino acids. CDR1 LGHNA and CDR2 YNFKEQ come from the germline V gene. The CDR3 region is CASSQDAGTRGRSYEQYF. The DNA of the CDR3 is TGTGCCAGCAGCCAAGACGCCGGGACTAGGGGGAGATCCTACGAGCAGTACTTC.

This chain links TRBV3-1 (or the pseudogene TRBV3-2) with TRBJ1-5, with TRBD1 identical over 7 bases. This CDR3 spans 13 amino acids. The V gene's germline CDR1 is LGHDT and CDR2 YNNKEL (reference sequence). The V gene end was trimmed by 3 bases and the J gene end by 9 bases; junction bases not matched to a gene: 5. CDR3 bases: TGTGCCAGCAGCCAGAGACAGGGCGGGCCCCAGCATTTT. Translated: CASSQRQGGPQHF.

The chain carries TRBV9 and TRBJ2-5; 7 nucleotides agree with TRBD2. The J segment lost 1 base and the V segment lost 8 bases, leaving 11 bases of the junction unmatched. Germline V gene lookup returns CDR1 SGDLS and CDR2 YYNGEE. The CDR3 runs 15 residues. CDR3 in amino acids: CASTEGGALQETQYF. CDR3 coding DNA: TGTGCCAGTACCGAGGGAGGGGCCCTCCAAGAGACCCAGTACTTC.

The V gene is TRBV7-8, the J gene TRBJ2-2, with D unresolved. Germline CDR1 and CDR2: SGHVS and FQNEAQ. The CDR3 spans 14 residues. Trimming pared 0 bases from V and 1 base from J, leaving 3 bases between. In DNA form, the CDR3 reads TGTGCCAGCAGCTTAGCGAGGAACACCGGGGAGCTGTTTTTT. Amino acid sequence: CASSLARNTGELFF.

This clone was observed a handful of times. The chain uses TRBV4-1 and TRBJ2-7; tentatively, D is TRBD1 (6 bases). V shed 6 bases and J shed 4 bases, with 13 bases lying between them. The CDR3 is 13 residues long. CDR1 is MGHRA, CDR2 YSYEKL, per germline. CDR3 bases: TGCGCCAGCAGTTCGGAAAGGGGGTACGAGCAGTACTTC. Protein product: CASSSERGYEQYF.

The chain joins TRBV4-3 to TRBJ2-3; TRBD2 matches at 15 bases. The length of the CDR3 is 17 residues. With 4 bases clipped from V and 4 bases from J, the junction kept 6 bases outside the gene matches. The germline V gene has CDR1 LGHNA and CDR2 YSLEER. The CDR3: CASSRGLAGGGADTQYF. CDR3 nucleotide sequence: TGCGCCAGCAGCCGGGGACTAGCGGGAGGCGGGGCAGATACGCAGTATTTT.

V usage is TRBV7-2 and J usage is TRBJ1-3, with TRBD1 as a possible D gene (5 bases). Germline CDR1 reads SGHTA; CDR2 reads FQGNSA. V gave up 3 bases and J gave up 1 base, with 10 bases separating them. This CDR3 comprises 15 residues. The CDR3 bases are TGTGCCAGCAGCTTTCAGGGTTATTCTGGAAACACCATATATTTT. It codes for CASSFQGYSGNTIYF. The variable domain in full, completed from reference TRBV7-2 and TRBJ1-3, reads GAGVSQSPSNKVTEKGKDVELRCDPISGHTALYWYRQSLGQGLEFLIYFQGNSAPDKSGLPSDRFSAERTGGSVSTLTIQRTQQEDSAVYLCASSFQGYSGNTIYFGEGSWLTVV.

Worth noting for this clone: Compared with germline, one end of the junction differs, possibly owing to a read error. This chain joins TRBV6-8 and TRBJ2-3; 12 bases are shared with TRBD1. The CDR3 spans 16 residues. CDR1 and CDR2 from the germline V gene are MNHGY and SAAAGT. The DNA of the CDR3 is TGTGCCAGCACTTACAGGGGACAGGGGGCTGAAGATACGCAGTATTTT. Its protein product is CASTYRGQGAEDTQYF.

The CDR3 reads CASSTRLGQGLSYNSPLHF. In DNA, the CDR3 is TGTGCCAGCAGCACCCGACTAGGACAGGGCCTATCTTATAATTCACCCCTCCACTTT. The chain carries TRBV13 and TRBJ1-6; 8 bases line up with TRBD1. Germline V gives CDR1 PRHDT, CDR2 FYEKMQ (reference sequence). The CDR3 covers 19 residues. J gave up 4 bases and V 5 bases, and 16 bases lay outside the gene matches.